This T cell receptor beta chain came from a study of human T cells and chemical hapten exposure listed by TCRdb under 2021. Concerning the study at large: For sensitization, 2% DPC in acetone was applied to a roughly 2 cm by roughly 2 cm area of upper inner arm skin. Patients additionally received weekly therapeutic DPC doses to the scalp throughout the approximately 24-week study period. Patch testing was performed on the upper back with Finn chambers containing 0.01% DPC, and the patch tests were scored after 6 days according to International Contact Dermatitis Research Group standards. Most of the patients in the cohort were female, and the cohort covered alopecia areata with under or over 50% scalp involvement, alopecia totalis and alopecia universalis. Libraries were pooled for sequencing, and per-sample TCR yields varied mainly because of small differences in library volumes within the pool. This study followed changes in the peripheral blood TCR repertoire in vivo during primary and secondary sensitization of alopecia patients to the hapten diphenylcyclopropenone (DPC). Blood samples were taken from patients before sensitization (week 0) and then at 2, 6 and about 24 weeks after DPC sensitization. Twenty-nine alopecia patients provided blood for TCR sequencing at one to four time points (pre-sensitization, 2, 6 and 24 weeks).

Results and caveats for the whole study, not just this receptor: The number of TCRs above 1 in 1000 frequency did not change with DPC sensitization; there was no evidence of global repertoire structure alterations. After repeated subsampling, the strength of the expansion versus patch-test correlation and the threshold at which it became significant changed. Alopecia, a presumed autoimmune disease, was present in all patients, so the immune response of the patients might differ from that of healthy individuals. Compared with pre-sensitization or healthy control sets, expanded TCRs formed significantly more large CDR3 similarity clusters, which is consistent with antigen-driven responses. Patch test score correlated positively with the number of PT1 expanded TCRs, reaching significance at thresholds 8, 16 and 32 but not at 4.

The method was RACE. The listed sequencing device is NextSeq 500. During library preparation, unique molecular identifiers were attached to individual cDNA molecules so that TCRs could be counted in a quantitative, reproducible way. From each blood RNA sample, both TCR alpha and TCR beta chains were sequenced. The original pipeline was this. Samples had a median of about 96,000 TCRs, with a range from roughly 23,224 to 750,000. The Decombinator software suite was used to annotate the V, J and CDR3 of the TCR reads. To make PS versus PT1 abundance plots, every sample was subsampled to the same number of TCRs (28,000). TCRs were defined as expanded if absent before sensitization and observed at least eight times at the 2-week time point. TCRdb took the public reads, trimmed them with fastp at Q25, ran MiXCR for clone calling and kept in-frame beta chains. Each entry is one CDR3 protein sequence, shown with its most common DNA and genes. The V and J calls and clone size come from TCRdb's table, not from the authors' own analysis. This sample holds tens of thousands of distinct CDR3 sequences; 10% were observed only once. The ten most abundant clones make up 2% to 2.5% of the sample.

The sample holds many counts of this clonotype. The target of this receptor is not known. No much larger clone is present one base from it, and per-base qualities are unavailable. For this chain, trimming is 1 base at the V end and 1 base at the J end, and the number of junction bases without a gene match is 8. The CDR3 runs 17 residues from the cysteine to the phenylalanine. The DNA shown is the 51-base CDR3, in frame from base 1. Sample time point, as interpreted from the label and publication: patch test 2, 6 weeks after DPC sensitization. The meaning of the sample's treatment or condition label: therapeutic diphenylcyclopropenone sensitization with weekly scalp DPC. At every patch-test visit, the blood draw took place before the patch test was put on. Eligible patients were aged 18 to 70, diagnosed with alopecia, deemed suitable for DPC therapy, and excluded if pregnant. Total RNA was extracted from unfractionated whole blood that had been collected in Tempus Blood RNA tubes.

This clonotype was sampled from a woman aged 25-40 years with alopecia areata. Some clones in this sample may be carry-over from other donors' samples. The input for sequencing was whole blood, taken in connection with sensitization to the hapten diphenylcyclopropenone (DPC). This sequence uses TRBV12-3 or TRBV12-4 and TRBJ1-1, and 8 bases in between align with TRBD1. At the DNA level, the sequence is TGTGCCAGCAGTTTAGTCGGGGCAGGGGGCAGGAACACTGAAGCTTTCTTT. Translation gives CASSLVGAGGRNTEAFF.